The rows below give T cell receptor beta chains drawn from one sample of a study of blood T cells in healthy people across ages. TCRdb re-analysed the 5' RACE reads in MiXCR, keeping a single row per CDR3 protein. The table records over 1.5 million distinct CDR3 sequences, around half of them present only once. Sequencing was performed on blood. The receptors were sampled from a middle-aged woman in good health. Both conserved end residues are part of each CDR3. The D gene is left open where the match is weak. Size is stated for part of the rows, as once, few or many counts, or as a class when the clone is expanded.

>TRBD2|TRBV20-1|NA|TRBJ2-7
CSARGLAGGLIDEQYF
TGCAGTGCTAGGGGACTAGCGGGGGGGCTGATCGACGAGCAGTACTTC
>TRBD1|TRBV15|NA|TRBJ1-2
CATSSRQGVRPGYTF
TGTGCCACCAGCAGCCGACAGGGGGTACGGCCTGGCTACACCTTC
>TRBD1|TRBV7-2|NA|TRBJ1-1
CASSLVGGTVLNTEAFF
TGTGCCAGCAGCTTAGTGGGGGGGACAGTCCTAAACACTGAAGCTTTCTTT
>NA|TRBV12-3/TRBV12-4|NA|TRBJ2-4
CASMGQNIQYF
TGTGCCAGCATGGGGCAAAACATTCAGTACTTC
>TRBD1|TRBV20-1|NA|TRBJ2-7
CSAQPIGTGGADEQYF
TGCAGTGCTCAACCGATTGGGACAGGGGGCGCGGACGAGCAGTACTTC
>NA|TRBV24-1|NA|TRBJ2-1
CATSALSYNEQFF
TGTGCCACCAGTGCCCTATCCTACAATGAGCAGTTCTTC
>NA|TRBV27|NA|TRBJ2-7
CASSSVGSPYEQYF
TGTGCCAGCTCTTCGGTCGGGTCCCCCTACGAGCAGTACTTC
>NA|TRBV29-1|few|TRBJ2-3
CSVEGHTQYF
TGCAGCGTTGAAGGGCATACGCAGTATTTT
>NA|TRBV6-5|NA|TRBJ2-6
CASYTRRGSGANVLTF
TGTGCCAGCTATACCCGGAGGGGGTCAGGGGCCAACGTCCTGACTTTC
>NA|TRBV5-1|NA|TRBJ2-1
CASSSLTGSQYNEQFF
TGCGCCAGCAGCTCCCTCACAGGGTCCCAATACAATGAGCAGTTCTTC
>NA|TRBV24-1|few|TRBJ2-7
CATSDLQPSSYEQYF
TGTGCCACCAGTGATTTGCAGCCCAGCAGCTACGAGCAGTACTTC
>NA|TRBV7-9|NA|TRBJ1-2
CASSLAGREGRGYTF
TGTGCCAGCAGCTTAGCGGGGCGTGAAGGGAGAGGCTACACCTTC
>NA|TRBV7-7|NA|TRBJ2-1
CASSSGPTAANEQFF
TGTGCTAGCAGCTCCGGACCGACGGCGGCGAATGAGCAGTTCTTC
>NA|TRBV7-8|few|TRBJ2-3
CASSLAHTDRYTDTQYF
TGTGCCAGCAGCTTAGCGCACACGGACAGATACACAGATACGCAGTATTTT
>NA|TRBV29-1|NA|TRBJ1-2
CSVYTSNYGYTF
TGCAGCGTTTATACATCAAACTATGGCTACACCTTC
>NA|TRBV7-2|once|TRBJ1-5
CASSLSGTAFNQPQHF
TGTGCCAGCAGCTTATCCGGGACTGCCTTTAATCAGCCCCAGCATTTT
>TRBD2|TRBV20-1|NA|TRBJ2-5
CSPGLAGQETQYF
TGCAGCCCCGGACTAGCGGGCCAAGAGACCCAGTACTTC
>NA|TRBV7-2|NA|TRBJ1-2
CASSLVGGGSYGYTF
TGTGCCAGCAGCTTAGTCGGGGGAGGTTCTTATGGCTACACCTTC
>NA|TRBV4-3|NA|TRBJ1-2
CASSQDRPDVSNYGYTF
TGCGCCAGCAGCCAAGATAGGCCGGACGTCTCTAACTATGGCTACACCTTC
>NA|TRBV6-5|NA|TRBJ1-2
CASSRLQGTVGYTF
TGTGCCAGCAGTCGTCTACAGGGAACTGTAGGCTACACCTTC
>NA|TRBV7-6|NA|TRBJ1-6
CASSIARTGNSPLHF
TGTGCCAGCAGCATTGCCCGAACAGGGAATTCACCCCTCCACTTT
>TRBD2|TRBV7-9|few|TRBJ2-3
CASSPSLSGGLGTQYF
TGTGCCAGCAGCCCCAGTCTTAGCGGGGGGCTCGGCACGCAGTATTTT
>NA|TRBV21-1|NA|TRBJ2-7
CASSYRVLHEQYF
TGTGCCAGCAGCTACAGGGTTCTGCACGAGCAGTACTTC
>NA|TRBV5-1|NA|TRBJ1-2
CASSLDWSGAIYGYTF
TGCGCCAGCAGCTTGGATTGGTCCGGAGCTATCTATGGCTACACCTTC
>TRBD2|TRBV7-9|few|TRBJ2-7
CASSSEAGSPYEQYF
TGTGCCAGCAGCTCAGAAGCGGGGAGTCCCTACGAGCAGTACTTC
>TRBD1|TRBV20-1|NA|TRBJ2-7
CSARNRDRVYEQYF
TGCAGTGCTAGAAACCGGGACAGGGTTTACGAGCAGTACTTC
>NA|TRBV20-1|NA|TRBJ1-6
CSAVGSPLHF
TGCAGTGCCGTCGGGTCACCCCTCCACTTT
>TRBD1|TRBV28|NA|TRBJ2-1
CASTEGAYEQFF
TGTGCCAGCACCGAGGGGGCTTATGAGCAGTTCTTC
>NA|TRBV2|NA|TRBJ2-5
CASSETALEQYF
TGTGCCAGCAGTGAAACTGCCCTGGAGCAGTACTTC
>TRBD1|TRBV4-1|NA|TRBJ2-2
CASSQEFAGTGRTGELFF
TGCGCCAGCAGCCAAGAGTTTGCCGGGACAGGGAGGACCGGGGAGCTGTTTTTT
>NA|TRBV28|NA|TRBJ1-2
CASSATRVGYGYTF
TGTGCCAGCAGTGCCACCAGGGTGGGCTATGGCTACACCTTC
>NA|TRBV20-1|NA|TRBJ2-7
CSADDSDYEQYF
TGCAGTGCCGATGACTCGGACTACGAGCAGTACTTC
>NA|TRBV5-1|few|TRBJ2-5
CASSQAVTQETQYF
TGCGCCAGCAGCCAAGCGGTGACCCAAGAGACCCAGTACTTC
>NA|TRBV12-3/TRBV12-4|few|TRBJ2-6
CASSSYRPGANVLTF
TGTGCCAGCAGTTCTTATCGGCCTGGGGCCAACGTCCTGACTTTC
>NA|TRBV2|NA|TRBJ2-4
CASTTGPAASQNIQYF
TGTGCCAGCACGACGGGCCCGGCGGCCTCTCAAAACATTCAGTACTTC
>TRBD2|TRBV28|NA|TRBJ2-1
CASRPQGMSGGFDNEQFF
TGTGCCAGCCGCCCACAGGGTATGAGCGGGGGGTTTGACAATGAGCAGTTCTTC
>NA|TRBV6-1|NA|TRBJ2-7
CASSEARRADNEQYF
TGTGCCAGCAGTGAAGCCAGAAGGGCGGATAACGAGCAGTACTTC
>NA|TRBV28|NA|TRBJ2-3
CASNKGGRPDTQYF
TGTGCCAGCAACAAGGGCGGGCGGCCAGATACGCAGTATTTT
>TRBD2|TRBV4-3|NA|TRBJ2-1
CASSRRRIGGGSYNEQFF
TGCGCCAGCAGCCGGAGAAGAATCGGGGGGGGCTCCTACAATGAGCAGTTCTTC
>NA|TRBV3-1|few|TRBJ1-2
CASSLTWSPGYTF
TGTGCCAGCAGTCTAACATGGAGTCCTGGCTACACCTTC